Sequencing of this TCR beta chain was carried out in a study of blood T cell repertoires in COVID-19. TCRdb's table, derived via immunoSEQ multiplex PCR, lists solely in-frame clones and lacks some. There are nearly 250,000 clones in the sample; 86% occur only once, and more than 2% lies in the top ten. V lost 5 bases and J 0 bases, leaving 14 bases between the germline ends. The CDR3 runs 16 residues. Germline CDR1 is SEHNR and CDR2 is FQNEAQ (reference sequence). The TCR comes from a woman between 50 and 59 years old who had recovered from COVID-19. The chain joins TRBV7-9 to TRBJ1-3; the D gene is possibly TRBD1 (6 bases). Sequencing used PBMCs or T cells enriched from blood (not recorded which). CDR3: CASSRMDRTSGNTIYF. The CDR3 DNA is TGTGCCAGCAGCCGAATGGACAGAACCTCTGGAAACACCATATATTTT.